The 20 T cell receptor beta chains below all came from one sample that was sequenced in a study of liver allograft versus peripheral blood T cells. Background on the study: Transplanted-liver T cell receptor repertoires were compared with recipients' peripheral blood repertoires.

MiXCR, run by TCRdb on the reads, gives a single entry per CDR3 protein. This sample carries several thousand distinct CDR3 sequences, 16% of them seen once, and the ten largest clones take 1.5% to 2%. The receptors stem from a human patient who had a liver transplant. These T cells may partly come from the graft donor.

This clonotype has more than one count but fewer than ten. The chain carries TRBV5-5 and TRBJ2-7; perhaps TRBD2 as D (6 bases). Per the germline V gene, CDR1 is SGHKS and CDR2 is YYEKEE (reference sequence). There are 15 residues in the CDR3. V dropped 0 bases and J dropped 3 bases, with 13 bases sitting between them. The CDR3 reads CASSLGAGRFYEQYF. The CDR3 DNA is TGTGCCAGCAGCTTGGGGGCAGGGAGGTTCTACGAGCAGTACTTC.

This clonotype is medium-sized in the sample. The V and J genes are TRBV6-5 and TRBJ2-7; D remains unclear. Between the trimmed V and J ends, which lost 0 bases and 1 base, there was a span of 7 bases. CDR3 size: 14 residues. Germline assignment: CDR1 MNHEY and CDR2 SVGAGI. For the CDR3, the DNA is TGTGCCAGCAGTTACTCGTGGCGTTCCTACGAGCAGTACTTC. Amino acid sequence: CASSYSWRSYEQYF.

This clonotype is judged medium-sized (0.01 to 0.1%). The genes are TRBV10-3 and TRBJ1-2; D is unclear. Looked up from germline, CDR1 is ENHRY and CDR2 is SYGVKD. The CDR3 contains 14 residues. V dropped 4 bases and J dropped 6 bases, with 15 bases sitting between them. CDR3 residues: CAISVPQRGDGYTF. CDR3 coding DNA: TGTGCCATCAGTGTGCCCCAACGGGGAGATGGCTACACCTTC.

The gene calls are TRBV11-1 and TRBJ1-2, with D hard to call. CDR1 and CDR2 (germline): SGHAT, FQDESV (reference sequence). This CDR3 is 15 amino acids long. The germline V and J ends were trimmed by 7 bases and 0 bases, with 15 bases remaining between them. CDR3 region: CASNLQSSSNYGYTF. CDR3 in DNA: TGTGCCAGCAACTTGCAGAGTTCTTCTAACTATGGCTACACCTTC.

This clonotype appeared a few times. This CDR3 is CASSKDPVSYEQYF. For the CDR3, the DNA is TGTGCCAGCAGCAAGGACCCAGTCTCCTACGAGCAGTACTTC. This chain uses TRBV5-6 with TRBJ2-7; D is ambiguous. Germline V CDR1 and CDR2: SGHDT, YYEEEE. Trimming shortened V by 4 bases and J by 0 bases, and 11 bases separated the two germline ends. There are 14 residues in the CDR3. The variable domain in full, with the rest retrieved from reference TRBV5-6 and TRBJ2-7, is DAGVTQSPTHLIKTRGQQVTLRCSPKSGHDTVSWYQQALGQGPQFIFQYYEEEERQRGNFPDRFSGHQFPNYSSELNVNALLLGDSALYLCASSKDPVSYEQYFGPGTRLTVT.

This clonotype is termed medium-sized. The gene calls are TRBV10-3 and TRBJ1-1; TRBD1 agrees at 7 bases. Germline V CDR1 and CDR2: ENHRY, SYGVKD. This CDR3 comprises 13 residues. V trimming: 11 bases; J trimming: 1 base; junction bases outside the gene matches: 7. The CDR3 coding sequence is TGTGCCGCTACCGGGACAGAGAACACTGAAGCTTTCTTT. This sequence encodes CAATGTENTEAFF.

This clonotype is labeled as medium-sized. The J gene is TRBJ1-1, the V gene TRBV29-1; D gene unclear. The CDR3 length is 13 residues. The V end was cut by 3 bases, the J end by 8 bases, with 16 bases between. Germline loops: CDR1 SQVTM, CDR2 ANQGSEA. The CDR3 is CSVEAAVASEAFF. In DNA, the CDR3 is TGCAGCGTTGAGGCGGCCGTAGCTTCGGAAGCTTTCTTT.

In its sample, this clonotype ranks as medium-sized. CDR3 protein: CASSYSPGQVANYGYTF. In DNA, the CDR3 is TGTGCCAGCAGTTACTCTCCGGGACAGGTAGCTAACTATGGCTACACCTTC. The chain links TRBV6-5 to TRBJ1-2; TRBD1 matches at 8 bases. CDR1 is MNHEY and CDR2 is SVGAGI in the germline V gene. V dropped 0 bases and J dropped 0; count of bases not matched to a gene: 6. The CDR3 spans 17 residues.

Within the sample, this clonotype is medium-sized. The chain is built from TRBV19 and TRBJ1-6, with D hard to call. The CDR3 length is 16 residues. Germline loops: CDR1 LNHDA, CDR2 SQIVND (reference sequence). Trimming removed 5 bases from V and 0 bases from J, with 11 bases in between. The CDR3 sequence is CASSSRETSYNSPLHF. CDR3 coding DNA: TGTGCCAGTAGTTCGAGGGAAACCTCCTATAATTCACCCCTCCACTTT.

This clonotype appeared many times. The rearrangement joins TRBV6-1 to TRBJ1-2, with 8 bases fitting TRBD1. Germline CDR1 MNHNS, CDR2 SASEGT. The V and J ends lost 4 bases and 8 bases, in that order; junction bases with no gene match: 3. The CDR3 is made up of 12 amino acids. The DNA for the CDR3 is TGTGCCAGCAGTGCCCGACAGGGGGGCTACACCTTC. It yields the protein CASSARQGGYTF.

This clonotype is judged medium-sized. This CDR3 is CASSPLYVGRGSYGYTF. In DNA, the CDR3 is TGTGCCAGCAGCCCGCTATATGTCGGCAGGGGAAGCTATGGCTACACCTTC. The V gene is TRBV28, the J gene TRBJ1-2, with D possibly matching TRBD1 (6 bases). Germline V lookup: CDR1 MDHEN, CDR2 SYDVKM. The CDR3 is made up of 17 amino acids. Trimming pared 6 bases from V and 4 bases from J, leaving 24 bases between.

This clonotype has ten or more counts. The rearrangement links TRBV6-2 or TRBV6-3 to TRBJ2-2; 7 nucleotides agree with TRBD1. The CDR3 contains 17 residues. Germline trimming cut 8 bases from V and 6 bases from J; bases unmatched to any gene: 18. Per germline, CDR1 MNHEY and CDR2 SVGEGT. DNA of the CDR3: TGTGCCAGCGGTCCTCGAACCGCGACAGGGCTACCCGGGGAGCTGTTTTTT. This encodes CASGPRTATGLPGELFF.

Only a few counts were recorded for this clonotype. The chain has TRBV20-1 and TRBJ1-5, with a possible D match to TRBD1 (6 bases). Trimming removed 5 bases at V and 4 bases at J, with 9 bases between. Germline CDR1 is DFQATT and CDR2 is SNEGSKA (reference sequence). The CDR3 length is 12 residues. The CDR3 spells CSALGGNQPQHF. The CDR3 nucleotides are TGCAGTGCTCTAGGGGGGAATCAGCCCCAGCATTTT.

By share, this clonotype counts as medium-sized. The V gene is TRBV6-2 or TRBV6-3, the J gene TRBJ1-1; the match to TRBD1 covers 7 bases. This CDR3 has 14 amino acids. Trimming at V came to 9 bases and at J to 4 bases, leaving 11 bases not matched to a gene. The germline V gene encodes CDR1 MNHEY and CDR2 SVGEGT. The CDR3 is CASRSDRAGTEAFF. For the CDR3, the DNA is TGTGCCAGTAGGAGTGACAGGGCGGGCACTGAAGCTTTCTTT.

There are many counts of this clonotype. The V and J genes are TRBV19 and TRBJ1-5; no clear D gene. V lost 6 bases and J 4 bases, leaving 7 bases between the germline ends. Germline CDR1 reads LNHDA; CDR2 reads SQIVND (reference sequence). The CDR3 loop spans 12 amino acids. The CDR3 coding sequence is TGTGCCAGTAGCCCCGCTAATCAGCCCCAGCATTTT. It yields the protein CASSPANQPQHF.

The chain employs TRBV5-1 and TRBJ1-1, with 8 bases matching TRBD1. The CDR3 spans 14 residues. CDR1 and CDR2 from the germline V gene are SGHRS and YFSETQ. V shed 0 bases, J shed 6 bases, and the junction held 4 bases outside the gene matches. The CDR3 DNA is TGCGCCAGCAGCTTGGGACAGGGGAGGGCTGAAGCTTTCTTT. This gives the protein CASSLGQGRAEAFF.

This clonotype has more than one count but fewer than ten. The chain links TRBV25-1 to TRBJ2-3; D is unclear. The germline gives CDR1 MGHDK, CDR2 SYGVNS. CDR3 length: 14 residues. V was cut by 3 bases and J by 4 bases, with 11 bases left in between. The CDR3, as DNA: TGTGCCAGCAGTGACCTTACCGCACCAGATACGCAGTATTTT. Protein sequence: CASSDLTAPDTQYF.

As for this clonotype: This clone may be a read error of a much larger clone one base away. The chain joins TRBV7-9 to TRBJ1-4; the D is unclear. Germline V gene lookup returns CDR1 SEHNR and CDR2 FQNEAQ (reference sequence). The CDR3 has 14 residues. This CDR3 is CAGSLRTFNEKLFF. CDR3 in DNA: TGTGCCGGCAGCTTGCGGACTTTTAATGAAAAACTGTTTTTT.

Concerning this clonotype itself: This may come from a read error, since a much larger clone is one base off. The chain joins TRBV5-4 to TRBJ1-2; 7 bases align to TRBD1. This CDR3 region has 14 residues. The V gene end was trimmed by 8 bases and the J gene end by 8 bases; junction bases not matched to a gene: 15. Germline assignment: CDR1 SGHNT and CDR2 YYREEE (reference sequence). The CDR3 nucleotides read TGTGCCAGAAGCCGCGAGGGGGCAGTACTCGGCTACACCTTC. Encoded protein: CARSREGAVLGYTF.

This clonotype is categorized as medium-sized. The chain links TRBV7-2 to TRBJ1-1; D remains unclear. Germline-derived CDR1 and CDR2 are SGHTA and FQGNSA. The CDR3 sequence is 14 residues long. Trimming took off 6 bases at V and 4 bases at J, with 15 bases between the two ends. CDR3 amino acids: CASSSPAAGTEAFF. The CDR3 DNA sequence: TGTGCCAGCAGTTCCCCGGCCGCTGGCACTGAAGCTTTCTTT.